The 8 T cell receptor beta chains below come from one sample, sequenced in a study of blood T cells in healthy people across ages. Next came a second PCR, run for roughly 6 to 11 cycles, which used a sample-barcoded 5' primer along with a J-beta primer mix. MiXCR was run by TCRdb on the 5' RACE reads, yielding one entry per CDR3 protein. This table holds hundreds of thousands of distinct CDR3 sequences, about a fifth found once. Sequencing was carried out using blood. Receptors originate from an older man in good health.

The CDR3 DNA reads as TGTGCCAGCAGTGACTCGGCGGACCAGGCAAGGGCTTTCTTT. Translating gives CASSDSADQARAFF. The chain couples TRBV6-4 to TRBJ1-1, with D uncertain. V lost 0 bases and J lost 11, with 16 bases in between. This CDR3 spans 14 amino acids. Germline CDR1 reads MRHNA; CDR2 reads SNTAGT.

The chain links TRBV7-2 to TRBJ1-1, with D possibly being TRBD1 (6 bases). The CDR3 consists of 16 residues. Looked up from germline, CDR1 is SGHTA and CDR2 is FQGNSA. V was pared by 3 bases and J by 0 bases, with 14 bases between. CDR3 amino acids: CASSLSGTFLNTEAFF. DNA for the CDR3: TGTGCCAGCAGCTTGTCCGGGACATTTTTGAACACTGAAGCTTTCTTT.

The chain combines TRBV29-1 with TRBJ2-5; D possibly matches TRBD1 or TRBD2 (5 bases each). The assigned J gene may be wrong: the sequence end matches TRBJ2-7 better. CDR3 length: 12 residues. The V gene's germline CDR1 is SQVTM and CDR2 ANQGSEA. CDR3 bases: TGCAGCGGGGGGTGGCAGGACTACGAGCAGTACTTC. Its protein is CSGGWQDYEQYF.

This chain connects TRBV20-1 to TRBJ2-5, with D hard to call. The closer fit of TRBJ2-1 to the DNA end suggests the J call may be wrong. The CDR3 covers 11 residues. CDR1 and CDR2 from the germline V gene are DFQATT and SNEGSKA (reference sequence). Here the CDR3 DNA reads TGCAGTGCTATCCGAAGCAATGAGCAGTTCTTC. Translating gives CSAIRSNEQFF.

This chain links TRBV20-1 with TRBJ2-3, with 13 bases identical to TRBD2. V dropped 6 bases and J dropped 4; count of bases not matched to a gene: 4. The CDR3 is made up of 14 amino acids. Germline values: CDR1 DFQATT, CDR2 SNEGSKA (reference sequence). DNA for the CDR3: TGCAGTGCGAGGACTAGCGGGGGCGCAGATACGCAGTATTTT. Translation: CSARTSGGADTQYF.

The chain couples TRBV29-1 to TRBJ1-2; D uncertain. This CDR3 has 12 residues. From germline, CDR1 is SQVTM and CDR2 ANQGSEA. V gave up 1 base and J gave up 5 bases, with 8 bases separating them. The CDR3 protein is CSVEVRKYGYTF. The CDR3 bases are TGCAGCGTTGAAGTCAGAAAGTATGGCTACACCTTC. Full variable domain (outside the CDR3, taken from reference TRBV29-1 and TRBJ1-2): SAVISQKPSRDICQRGTSLTIQCQVDSQVTMMFWYRQQPGQSLTLIATANQGSEATYESGFVIDKFPISRPNLTFSTLTVSNMSPEDSSIYLCSVEVRKYGYTFGSGTRLTVV.

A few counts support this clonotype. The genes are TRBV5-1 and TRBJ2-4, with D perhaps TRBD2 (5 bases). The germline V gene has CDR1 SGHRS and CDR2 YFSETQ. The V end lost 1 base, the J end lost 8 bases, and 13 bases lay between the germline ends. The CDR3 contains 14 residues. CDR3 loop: CASSLQRAGDIQYF. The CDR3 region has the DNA TGCGCCAGCAGCTTGCAAAGGGCCGGGGACATTCAGTACTTC.

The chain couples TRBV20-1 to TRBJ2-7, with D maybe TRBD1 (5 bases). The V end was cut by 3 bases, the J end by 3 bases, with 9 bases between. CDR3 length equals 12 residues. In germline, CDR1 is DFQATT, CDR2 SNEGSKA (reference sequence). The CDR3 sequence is CSARTVGYEQYF. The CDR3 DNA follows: TGCAGTGCTAGGACAGTCGGCTACGAGCAGTACTTC.